The TCR beta chain described here comes from a study of regulatory T cells in long-lasting Graves disease. Building of the TCR beta libraries involved iRepertoire HTBI primers and Arm-PCR of CDR3 regions. Using its own MiXCR run on the multiplex PCR reads, TCRdb lists one record per CDR3 protein. The repertoire holds fewer than 450,000 distinct CDR3 sequences, about 15% seen once, with approximately 7.8% in the top ten. This clonotype was recorded at least ten times. Trimming cost V 1 base and J 3 bases, with 3 bases left between them. CDR1 and CDR2 from the germline V gene are MDHEN and SYDVKM. CDR3 length: 13 amino acids. Specified time point: newly diagnosed GD, antithyroid drugs for less than 3 months. The TCR library was prepared using RNA isolated from PBMCs. The same data also contributed to another study, on T cells in Graves' hyperthyroidism and ophthalmopathy.

The input for sequencing was peripheral blood mononuclear cells (PBMCs), taken at new diagnosis, from a patient treated with antithyroid drugs. The chain couples TRBV28 to TRBJ2-2, with D hard to call. The receptor comes from a woman aged 40 to 50 with Graves disease. CDR3: CASSLFYTGELFF. For the CDR3, the DNA is TGTGCCAGCAGTTTATTCTACACCGGGGAGCTGTTTTTT. The full variable domain, completed using reference TRBV28 and TRBJ2-2, is DVKVTQSSRYLVKRTGEKVFLECVQDMDHENMFWYRQDPGLGLRLIYFSYDVKMKEKGDIPEGYSVSREKKERFSLILESASTNQTSMYLCASSLFYTGELFFGEGSRLTVL.